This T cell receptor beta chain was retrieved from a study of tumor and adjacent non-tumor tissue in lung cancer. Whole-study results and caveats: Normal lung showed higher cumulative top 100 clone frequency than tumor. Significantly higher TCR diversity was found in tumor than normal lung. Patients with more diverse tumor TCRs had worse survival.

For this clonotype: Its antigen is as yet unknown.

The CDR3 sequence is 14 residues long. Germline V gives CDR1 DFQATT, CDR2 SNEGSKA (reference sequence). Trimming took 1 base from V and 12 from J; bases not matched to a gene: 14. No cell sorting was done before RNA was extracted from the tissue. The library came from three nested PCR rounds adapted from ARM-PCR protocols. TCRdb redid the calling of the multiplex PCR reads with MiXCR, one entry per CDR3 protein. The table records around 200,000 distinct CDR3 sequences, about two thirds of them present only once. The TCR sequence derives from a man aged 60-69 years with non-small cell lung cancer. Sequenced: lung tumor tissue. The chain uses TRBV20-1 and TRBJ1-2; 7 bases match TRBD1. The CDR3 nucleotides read TGCAGTGCTAGAGGCCGGGACAGAGGGTGTGACAACACCTTC. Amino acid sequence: CSARGRDRGCDNTF.